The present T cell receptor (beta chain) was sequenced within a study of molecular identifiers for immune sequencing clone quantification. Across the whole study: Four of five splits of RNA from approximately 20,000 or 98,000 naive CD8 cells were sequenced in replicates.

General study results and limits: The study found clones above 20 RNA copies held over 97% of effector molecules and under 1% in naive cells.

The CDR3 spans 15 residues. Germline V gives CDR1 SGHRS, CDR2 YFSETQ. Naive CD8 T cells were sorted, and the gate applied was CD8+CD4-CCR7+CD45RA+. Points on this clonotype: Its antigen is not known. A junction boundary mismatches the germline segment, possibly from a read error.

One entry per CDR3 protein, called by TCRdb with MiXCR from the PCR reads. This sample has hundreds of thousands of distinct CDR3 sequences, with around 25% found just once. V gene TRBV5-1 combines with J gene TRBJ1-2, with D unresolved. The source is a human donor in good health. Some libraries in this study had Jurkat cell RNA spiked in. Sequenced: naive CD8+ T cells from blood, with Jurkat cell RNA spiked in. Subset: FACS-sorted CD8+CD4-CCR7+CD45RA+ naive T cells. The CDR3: CAGSHRDTSNYGYTF. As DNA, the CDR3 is TGCGCCGGCAGCCATCGTGACACGTCTAACTATGGCTACACCTTC.